This T cell receptor (beta chain) was sequenced during a study of blood T cells in healthy people across ages. On this clonotype itself: The junction departs from the called germline gene at one end, perhaps through a read error.

The authors ran a second PCR of roughly 6 to 11 cycles using a sample-barcoded 5' primer and a J-beta primer mix. A template-switch adaptor with 12 random nucleotides tagged each cDNA molecule. TCRdb passed the 5' RACE reads through MiXCR, listing each CDR3 protein once. The table records 500,000 to 600,000 distinct CDR3 sequences, 25% to 30% of them present only once. The CDR3 length is 14 residues. Germline-derived CDR1 and CDR2 are DFQATT and SNEGSKA (reference sequence). This TCR derives from a woman in her seventies in good health. Input material: blood. V usage is TRBV20-1 and J usage is TRBJ1-2; D gene unclear. The CDR3 DNA is TGCAGTGCTACCGAGGGCCGTGGAAACTATAGCTACACCTTC. This encodes CSATEGRGNYSYTF.